Given below is one TCR beta chain in context. What it recognizes is unknown. These data belong to a study of CD8+ T cells in alopecia areata. The study's findings and limits: A great number of expanded lesional clones endured in scalp and blood during tofacitinib. Under tofacitinib, fewer expanded CD8+ clones appeared among the top 100 scalp clones.

The sample's treatment: oral pan-JAK inhibitor, 5-10 mg twice daily. V lost 8 bases and J 1 base, leaving 9 bases between the germline ends. Germline V gene sequence: CDR1 MNHEY, CDR2 SMNVEV (reference sequence). This CDR3 spans 12 amino acids. Sequencing templates came from extracted RNA that was reverse transcribed into cDNA. The method was immunoSEQ multiplex PCR; TCRdb's version includes in-frame clones alone and lacks a portion of them. The table shows 190,000 or so clones, with roughly 64% occurring only once. The chain employs TRBV27 and TRBJ2-7, with D possibly being TRBD1 (5 bases). This specimen consisted of CD8+ T cells sorted from blood, obtained at week 24, from a patient treated with tofacitinib. The receptor's source is a human donor with alopecia areata. For the CDR3, the DNA is TGTGCCAGCGGGCAGGGATCCTACGAGCAGTACTTC. Translation: CASGQGSYEQYF.